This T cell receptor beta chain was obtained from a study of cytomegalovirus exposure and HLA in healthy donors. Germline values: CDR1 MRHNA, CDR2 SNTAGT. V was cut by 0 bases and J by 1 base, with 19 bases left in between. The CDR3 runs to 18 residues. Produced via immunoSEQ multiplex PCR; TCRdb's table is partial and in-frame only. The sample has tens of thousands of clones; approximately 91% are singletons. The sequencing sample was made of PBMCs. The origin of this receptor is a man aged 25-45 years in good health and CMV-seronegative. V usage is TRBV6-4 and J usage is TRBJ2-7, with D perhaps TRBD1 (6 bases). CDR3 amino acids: CASSDSISRGTRSYEQYF. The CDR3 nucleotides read TGTGCCAGCAGTGACTCGATAAGTCGAGGGACACGGTCCTACGAGCAGTACTTC.